These 18 T cell receptor beta chains came from one sample sequenced in a study of neurological immune-mediated disorders. TCRdb used MiXCR to reprocess the 5' RACE reads, holding one entry per CDR3 protein. The sample carries 65,000 to 85,000 distinct CDR3 sequences, roughly 3% recorded once. Sequencing was carried out using PBMCs. These receptor sequences come from a woman aged 45 to 65 with multiple sclerosis.

This clonotype was observed at least ten times. This sequence joins TRBV5-1 and TRBJ2-7; D is possibly TRBD1 or TRBD2 (6 bases each). The CDR3 contains 13 residues. Germline lookup yields CDR1 SGHRS and CDR2 YFSETQ. V was shortened by 3 bases and J by 6 bases, with 13 bases between the two germline ends. CDR3 residues: CASSWGSGAEQYV. The CDR3 DNA is TGCGCCAGCAGCTGGGGATCGGGGGCCGAGCAGTACGTC.

This clonotype showed up many times. This chain uses TRBV6-5 with TRBJ1-3; D ambiguous. The CDR3 loop spans 11 amino acids. Trimming stripped 0 bases from V and 7 bases from J, with 1 base between. Germline V lookup: CDR1 MNHEY, CDR2 SVGAGI. CDR3 residues: CASSYSNTIYF. CDR3 nucleotide sequence: TGTGCCAGCAGTTACTCGAACACCATATATTTT.

This clonotype was seen at least ten times. The gene calls are TRBV21-1 and TRBJ2-1; TRBD1 reflects the table's D call only, with no check against the DNA. TRBV21-1 is noted as a pseudogene. The CDR3 extends over 14 amino acids. The CDR3 reads CASSSGGCGNEQFF. CDR3 bases: TGTGCCAGCAGTTCAGGGGGCTGCGGCAATGAGCAGTTCTTC.

This clonotype was observed at least ten times. The genes are TRBV20-1 and TRBJ1-6; D is unresolved. CDR1 is DFQATT, CDR2 SNEGSKA, per germline (reference sequence). The CDR3 sequence is 15 residues long. V lost 2 bases, J lost 0 bases, and 8 bases lay in between. CDR3 in amino acids: CSARMVASYNSPLHF. The CDR3 bases are TGCAGTGCTAGAATGGTTGCCTCCTATAATTCACCCCTCCACTTT.

This clonotype has a count of ten or more. This chain connects TRBV9 to TRBJ2-2; a weak D match, TRBD2 (5 bases). The CDR3 has 15 residues. Trimming took 0 bases from V and 4 from J, leaving 10 bases between them. Per the germline V gene, CDR1 is SGDLS and CDR2 is YYNGEE. The CDR3 DNA follows: TGTGCCAGCAGCGTAGACGGCGGACTCACCGGGGAGCTGTTTTTT. Protein product: CASSVDGGLTGELFF.

At least ten counts were recorded for this clonotype. This chain uses TRBV10-3 with TRBJ2-5, with D hard to call. Germline assignment: CDR1 ENHRY and CDR2 SYGVKD. The CDR3 covers 12 residues. The CDR3 sequence: CASGRSQETQYF. DNA of the CDR3: TGTGCATCTGGACGCAGCCAAGAGACCCAGTACTTC.

There are many counts of this clonotype. The V and J genes are TRBV3-1 and TRBJ2-7; TRBD2 matches at 9 bases. In germline, CDR1 is LGHDT, CDR2 YNNKEL (reference sequence). The trim removed 2 bases at V and 5 bases at J, leaving 4 bases unmatched. The length of the CDR3 is 14 residues. As DNA, the CDR3 is TGTGCCAGCAGCCAAAGCGGGAGGCGTCACGAGCAGTACTTC. Translated: CASSQSGRRHEQYF.

This clonotype was seen many times. This sequence joins TRBV10-3 and TRBJ2-1; possible D gene TRBD2, 7 bases. Between the trimmed V and J ends, which lost 2 bases and 8 bases, there was a span of 25 bases. The CDR3 contains 18 residues. Germline V gene sequence: CDR1 ENHRY, CDR2 SYGVKD. The CDR3 protein is CAISEPAWGGRLVYEQFF. The CDR3 coding sequence is TGTGCCATCAGTGAGCCGGCCTGGGGGGGGCGCCTTGTCTATGAGCAGTTCTTC.

This clonotype was counted many times. The V and J genes are TRBV10-3 and TRBJ2-2; D not certain. The CDR3 covers 15 residues. Germline V CDR1 and CDR2: ENHRY, SYGVKD. Trimming cost V 0 bases and J 6 bases, with 11 bases left between them. The CDR3 loop is CAISESLGVPGELFF. The CDR3 DNA is TGTGCCATCAGTGAGTCGTTGGGCGTTCCCGGGGAGCTGTTTTTT.

This clonotype was picked up many times. The rearrangement joins TRBV12-3 or TRBV12-4 to TRBJ1-2, with D uncertain. The CDR3 is 16 residues long. Trimming stripped 5 bases from V and 5 bases from J, with 21 bases between. CDR3 coding DNA: TGTGCCAGCAGTACCCGGACTGGCGGGATTACGTATGGCTACACCTTC. Translated, it gives CASSTRTGGITYGYTF.

The table lists this clonotype with many counts. The chain has TRBV2 and TRBJ2-5, with 10 nucleotides matching TRBD2. Trimming removed 5 bases from V and 1 base from J; junction bases left unmatched: 7. Looked up from germline, CDR1 is SNHLY and CDR2 is FYNNEI. There are 16 residues in the CDR3. The CDR3 coding sequence is TGTGCCAGCAGTCGAACCCGGACTAGCGGCCAAGAGACCCAGTACTTC. Translation gives CASSRTRTSGQETQYF. The full variable domain, in which reference TRBV2 and TRBJ2-5 provide the parts outside the CDR3, is EPEVTQTPSHQVTQMGQEVILRCVPISNHLYFYWYRQILGQKVEFLVSFYNNEISEKSEIFDDQFSVERPDGSNFTLKIRSTKLEDSAMYFCASSRTRTSGQETQYFGPGTRLLVL.

This clonotype was counted at least ten times. V and J are TRBV29-1 and TRBJ2-3; a possible D gene is TRBD1 (5 bases). The CDR3 extends over 14 amino acids. Trimming left V 1 base short and J 1 base short, with 9 bases between. Per germline, CDR1 SQVTM and CDR2 ANQGSEA. The CDR3 DNA reads as TGCAGCGTTGAAGTGGGGCAGGGCACAGATACGCAGTATTTT. This translates into CSVEVGQGTDTQYF.

This clonotype was seen repeatedly, ten times or more. One junction end disagrees with the germline gene, perhaps due to a read error. This chain links TRBV20-1 with TRBJ2-4; possibly TRBD2 for D (7 bases). The CDR3 consists of 13 residues. Per the germline V gene, CDR1 is DFQATT and CDR2 is SNEGSKA (reference sequence). This CDR3 is CSARGAAENIQYF. The CDR3 DNA is TGCAGTGCTCGGGGGGCAGCCGAAAACATTCAGTACTTC.

In this sample, this clonotype turned up many times. CDR3 sequence reads: CSARDFGGGELFF. Here the CDR3 DNA reads TGCAGTGCTAGAGATTTTGGTGGCGGGGAGCTGTTTTTT. The chain links TRBV20-1 to TRBJ2-2; D remains unclear. CDR3 length equals 13 residues. Trimming removed 0 bases from V and 7 bases from J, with 9 bases in between. Germline V gives CDR1 DFQATT, CDR2 SNEGSKA (reference sequence).

This clonotype was found many times. With a much larger clone just one base away, this may be a read error. This chain connects TRBV29-1 to TRBJ2-3; the match to TRBD1 covers 7 bases. J was trimmed by 4 bases and V by 4 bases; bases with no gene match: 5. This CDR3 has 13 amino acids. Germline V lookup: CDR1 SQVTM, CDR2 ANQGSEA. CDR3 region: CSVAQGVSDTQYF. CDR3 nucleotide sequence: TGCAGCGTTGCGCAGGGGGTTTCAGATACGCAGTATTTT.

The sample holds many counts of this clonotype. The CDR3 DNA is TGCAGCGTATACCGGGGGAGCTCCTACAATGAGCAGTTCTTC. Protein: CSVYRGSSYNEQFF. The chain is built from TRBV29-1 and TRBJ2-1; maybe TRBD2 (6 bases). The germline V and J ends were trimmed by 6 bases and 0 bases, with 12 bases remaining between them. Germline V CDR1 and CDR2: SQVTM, ANQGSEA. The CDR3 loop spans 14 amino acids.

This clonotype was picked up many times. For the CDR3, the DNA is TGTGCCAGCAGTCCGACAGGGGACGGGTCGGATGGCTACACCTTC. This encodes CASSPTGDGSDGYTF. The chain recombines TRBV12-3 or TRBV12-4 with TRBJ1-2; 8 bases line up with TRBD1. CDR3 length: 15 residues. V was pared by 5 bases and J by 6 bases, with 11 bases of the junction left unmatched.

This clonotype was seen at least ten times. The chain joins TRBV5-1 to TRBJ2-1, with 10 bases identical to TRBD2. The CDR3 sequence is 15 residues long. Germline CDR1 is SGHRS and CDR2 is YFSETQ. Trimming at V came to 6 bases and at J to 4 bases, leaving 7 bases not matched to a gene. The CDR3 loop reads CASKRGLAVYNEQFF. CDR3 nucleotides: TGCGCCAGCAAAAGAGGACTAGCGGTATACAATGAGCAGTTCTTC.